This T cell receptor beta chain was observed in a study of T cell responses to AZD1222 COVID-19 vaccine. Concerning this clone: The antigen remains unidentified.

TCRdb keeps only in-frame clones here, not all; method: immunoSEQ multiplex PCR. The sample carries over 65,000 clones, roughly nine tenths recorded once. Study results and limitations: Unmutated regions of variants are reportedly targeted by nearly half of spike-specific TCRs. There were vaccine-associated CD4 TCRs across spike, dominant at 160-218 and 743-854. There were mostly white British donors and more females than males, and clonal diversity was possibly underestimated.

CDR1 SGDLS and CDR2 YYNGEE come from the germline V gene. The CDR3 runs 17 residues. V lost 0 bases, J lost 0 bases, and 14 bases lay in between. V and J are TRBV9 and TRBJ2-3; TRBD2 is a possible D gene (7 bases). The origin of this receptor is an adult who received the AZD1222 COVID-19 vaccine. Sequenced material: peripheral blood, taken 28 days after the second AZD1222 dose. CDR3 sequence: CASSVAGGGPSTDTQYF. CDR3 sequence (DNA): TGTGCCAGCAGCGTAGCTGGCGGGGGCCCGAGCACAGATACGCAGTATTTT.